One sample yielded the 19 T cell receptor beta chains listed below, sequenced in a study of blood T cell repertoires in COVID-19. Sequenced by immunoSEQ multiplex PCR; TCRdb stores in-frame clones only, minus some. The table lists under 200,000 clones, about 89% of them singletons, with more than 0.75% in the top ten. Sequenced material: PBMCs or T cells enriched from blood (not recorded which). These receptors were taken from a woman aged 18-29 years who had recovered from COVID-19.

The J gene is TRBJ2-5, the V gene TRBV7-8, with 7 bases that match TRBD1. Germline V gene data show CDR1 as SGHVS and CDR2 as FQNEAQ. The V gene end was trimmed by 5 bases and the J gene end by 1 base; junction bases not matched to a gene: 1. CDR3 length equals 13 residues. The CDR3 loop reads CASSPGGQETQYF. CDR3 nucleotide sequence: TGTGCCAGCAGCCCAGGGGGCCAAGAGACCCAGTACTTC.

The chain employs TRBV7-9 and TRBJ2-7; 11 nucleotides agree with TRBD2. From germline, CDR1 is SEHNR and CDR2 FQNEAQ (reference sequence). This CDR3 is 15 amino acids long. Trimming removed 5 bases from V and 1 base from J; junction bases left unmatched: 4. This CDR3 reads CASSTTSGGSYEQYF. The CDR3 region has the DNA TGTGCCAGCAGCACAACTAGCGGGGGATCCTACGAGCAGTACTTC.

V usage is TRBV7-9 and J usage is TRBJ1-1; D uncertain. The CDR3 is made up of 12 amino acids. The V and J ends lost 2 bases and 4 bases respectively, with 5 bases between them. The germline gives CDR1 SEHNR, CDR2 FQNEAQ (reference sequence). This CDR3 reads CASSLSSTEAFF. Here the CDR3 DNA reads TGTGCCAGCAGCTTATCCAGCACTGAAGCTTTCTTT.

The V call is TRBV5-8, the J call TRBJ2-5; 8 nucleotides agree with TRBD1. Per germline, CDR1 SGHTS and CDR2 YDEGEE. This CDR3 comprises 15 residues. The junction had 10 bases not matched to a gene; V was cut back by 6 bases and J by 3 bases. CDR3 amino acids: CASITRGQVEETQYF. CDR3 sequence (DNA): TGTGCCAGCATCACGCGGGGACAGGTAGAAGAGACCCAGTACTTC.

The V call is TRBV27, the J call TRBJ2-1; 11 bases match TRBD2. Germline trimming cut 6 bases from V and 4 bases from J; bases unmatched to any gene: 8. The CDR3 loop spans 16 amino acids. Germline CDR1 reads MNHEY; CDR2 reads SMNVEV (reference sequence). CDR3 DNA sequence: TGTGCCAGCAGCGCCGGGACTAGCGGATTATACAATGAGCAGTTCTTC. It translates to CASSAGTSGLYNEQFF.

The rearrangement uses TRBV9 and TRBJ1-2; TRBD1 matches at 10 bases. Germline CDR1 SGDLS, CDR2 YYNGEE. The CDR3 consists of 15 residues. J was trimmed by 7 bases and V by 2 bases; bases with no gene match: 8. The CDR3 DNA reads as TGTGCCAGCAGCGTGACGACAGGGGGCTTAGGTGGCTACACCTTC. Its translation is CASSVTTGGLGGYTF.

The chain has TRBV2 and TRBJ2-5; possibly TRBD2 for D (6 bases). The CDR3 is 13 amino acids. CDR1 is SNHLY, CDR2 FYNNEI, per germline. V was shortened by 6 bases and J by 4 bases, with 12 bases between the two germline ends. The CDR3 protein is CASRGGGGETQYF. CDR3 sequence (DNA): TGTGCCAGCAGGGGGGGAGGTGGAGAGACCCAGTACTTC.

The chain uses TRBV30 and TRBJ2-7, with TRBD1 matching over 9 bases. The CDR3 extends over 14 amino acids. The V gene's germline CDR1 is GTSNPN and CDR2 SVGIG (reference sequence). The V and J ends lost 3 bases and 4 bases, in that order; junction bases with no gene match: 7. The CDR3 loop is CAWRGTGRGYEQYF. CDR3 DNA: TGTGCCTGGAGGGGGACAGGGAGGGGGTACGAGCAGTACTTC.

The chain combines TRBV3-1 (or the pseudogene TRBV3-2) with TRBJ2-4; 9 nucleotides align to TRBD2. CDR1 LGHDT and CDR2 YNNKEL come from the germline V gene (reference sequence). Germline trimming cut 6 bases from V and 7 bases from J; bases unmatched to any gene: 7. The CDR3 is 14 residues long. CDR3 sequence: CASSSGSKWNIQYF. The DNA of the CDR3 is TGTGCCAGCAGTAGCGGGAGTAAATGGAACATTCAGTACTTC.

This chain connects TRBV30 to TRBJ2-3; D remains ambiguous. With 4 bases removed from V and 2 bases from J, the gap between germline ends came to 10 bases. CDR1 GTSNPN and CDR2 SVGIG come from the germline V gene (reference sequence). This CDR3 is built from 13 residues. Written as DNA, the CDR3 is TGTGCCTGGAAAGGCGGAGCCACAGATACGCAGTATTTT. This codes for CAWKGGATDTQYF. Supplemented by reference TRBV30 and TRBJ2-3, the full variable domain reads SQTIHQWPATLVQPVGSPLSLECTVEGTSNPNLYWYRQAAGRGLQLLFYSVGIGQISSEVPQNLSASRPQDRQFILSSKKLLLSDSGFYLCAWKGGATDTQYFGPGTRLTVL.

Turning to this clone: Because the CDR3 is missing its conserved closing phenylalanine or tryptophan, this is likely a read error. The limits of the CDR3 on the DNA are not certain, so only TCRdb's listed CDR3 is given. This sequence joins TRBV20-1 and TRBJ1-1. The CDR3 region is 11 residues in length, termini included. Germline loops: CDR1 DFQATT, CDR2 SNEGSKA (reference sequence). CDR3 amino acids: CSASDAFPPSV.

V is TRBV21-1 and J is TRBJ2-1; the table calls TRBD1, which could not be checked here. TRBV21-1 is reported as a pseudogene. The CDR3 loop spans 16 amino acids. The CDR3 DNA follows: TGTGCCAACCAGGGGGTTACAGGGGACGGCTACAATGAGCAGTTCTTC. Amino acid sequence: CANQGVTGDGYNEQFF.

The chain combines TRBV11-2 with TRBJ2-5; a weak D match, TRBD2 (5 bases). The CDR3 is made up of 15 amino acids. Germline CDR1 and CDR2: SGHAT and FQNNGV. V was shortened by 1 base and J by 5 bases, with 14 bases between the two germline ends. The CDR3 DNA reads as TGTGCCAGCAGCTTAGGAGGGTCTCATGGCGAGACCCAGTACTTC. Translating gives CASSLGGSHGETQYF.

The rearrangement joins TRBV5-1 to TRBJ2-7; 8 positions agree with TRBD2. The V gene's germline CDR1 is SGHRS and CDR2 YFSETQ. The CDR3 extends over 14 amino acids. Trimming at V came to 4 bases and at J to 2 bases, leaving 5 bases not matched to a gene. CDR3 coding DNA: TGCGCCAGCAGCCATCGCGGGGGGACCTACGAGCAGTACTTC. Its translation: CASSHRGGTYEQYF.

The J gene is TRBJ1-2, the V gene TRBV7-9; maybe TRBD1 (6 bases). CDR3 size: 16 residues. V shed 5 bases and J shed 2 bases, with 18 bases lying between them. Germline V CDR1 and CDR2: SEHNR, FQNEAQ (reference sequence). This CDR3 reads CASSQHIDRTNYGYTF. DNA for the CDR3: TGTGCCAGCAGCCAACATATCGACAGGACCAACTATGGCTACACCTTC.

The CDR3 region is CASGTSGSYNEQFF. The CDR3 DNA reads as TGTGCCAGCGGGACTAGCGGGAGTTACAATGAGCAGTTCTTC. J is TRBJ2-1 and V is TRBV28; 14 positions agree with TRBD2. V trimming: 8 bases; J trimming: 4 bases; junction bases outside the gene matches: 1. The CDR3 contains 14 residues. CDR1 and CDR2 (germline): MDHEN, SYDVKM. The full variable domain, completed using reference TRBV28 and TRBJ2-1, is DVKVTQSSRYLVKRTGEKVFLECVQDMDHENMFWYRQDPGLGLRLIYFSYDVKMKEKGDIPEGYSVSREKKERFSLILESASTNQTSMYLCASGTSGSYNEQFFGPGTRLTVL.

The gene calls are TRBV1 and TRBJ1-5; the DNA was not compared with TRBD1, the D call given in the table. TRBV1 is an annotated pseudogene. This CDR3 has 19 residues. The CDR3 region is CTSSLVPGQVPDSNQPQHF. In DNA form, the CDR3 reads TGCACCAGCAGCCTTGTCCCGGGACAGGTGCCGGATAGCAATCAGCCCCAGCATTTT.

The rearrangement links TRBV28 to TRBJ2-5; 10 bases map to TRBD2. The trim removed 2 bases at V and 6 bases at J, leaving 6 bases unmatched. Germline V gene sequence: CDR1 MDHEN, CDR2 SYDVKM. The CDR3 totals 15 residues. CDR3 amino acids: CASSLNPSGSQTQYF. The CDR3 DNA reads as TGTGCCAGCAGTTTAAATCCTAGCGGGAGTCAGACCCAGTACTTC.

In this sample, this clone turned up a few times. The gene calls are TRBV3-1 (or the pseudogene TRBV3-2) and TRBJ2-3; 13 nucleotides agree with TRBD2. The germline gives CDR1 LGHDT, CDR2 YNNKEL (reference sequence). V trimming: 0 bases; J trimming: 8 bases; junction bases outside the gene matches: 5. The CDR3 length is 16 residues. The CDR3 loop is CASSQEGTSGMGTQYF. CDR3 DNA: TGTGCCAGCAGCCAAGAGGGGACTAGCGGGATGGGTACGCAGTATTTT.